This T cell receptor beta chain came from a study of beta chain features in type 1 diabetes. Study background: Regarding age, gender and cell yields, patients proved similar to healthy donors.

General study results and limits: In all four CD4+ subsets, TCRB CDR3 length was significantly, moderately reduced in type 1 diabetes. Whether TCRB rearrangement is influenced by HLA type was left unresolved in this analysis.

The isolated RNA, all of it, was reverse transcribed, so expressed TCRB transcripts were what got sequenced. TCRdb's copy holds only in-frame clones and misses some; the assay was immunoSEQ multiplex PCR. The table includes around 600,000 clones, around 11% detected once. As concerns this clone: Antigen specificity is unknown.

This receptor was taken from a man between 25 and 39 years old with type 1 diabetes. Sample: naive CD4+ T cells from blood.

Here the CDR3 DNA reads TGCAGTGCTAGACCACTCTACGAGCAGTACTTC. Its protein is CSARPLYEQYF. J is TRBJ2-7 and V is TRBV20-1; D gene uncertain. Germline lookup yields CDR1 DFQATT and CDR2 SNEGSKA (reference sequence). The V end was cut by 2 bases, the J end by 3 bases, with 5 bases between. This CDR3 is 11 amino acids long.